These T cell receptor beta chains were read from a single sample in a study of radiation and T cells in renal cell carcinoma. Some clones are missing from TCRdb's copy, which holds only in-frame ones; the method was immunoSEQ multiplex PCR. The sample carries 140,000 or so clones, 86% recorded once. The source was blood, collected from a patient whose treatment included radiotherapy and nephrectomy. The receptors were gathered from a woman aged 45-60 years with renal cell carcinoma. The CDR3 runs from the conserved cysteine through the conserved F or W. D genes are given only for firm matches. Not all rows give a size; the values are once, few, many and, for expanded clones, a class.

D: -; size: -; J: TRBJ2-5; V: TRBV2; DNA: TGTGCCAGCAGCGAAAGTAGAAGAGAGACCCAGTACTTC; CDR3: CASSESRRETQYF
D: -; size: -; J: TRBJ2-2; V: TRBV25-1; DNA: TGTGCCAGCAGTGATCACGGGGGGCCCGGGGAGCTGTTTTTT; CDR3: CASSDHGGPGELFF
D: -; size: -; J: TRBJ1-2; V: TRBV30; DNA: TGTGCCTGGAGTCCGACAGCTAACTATGGCTACACCTTC; CDR3: CAWSPTANYGYTF
D: -; size: -; J: TRBJ2-7; V: TRBV14; DNA: TGTGCCAGCAGCCAAGATATGGCAGGGTTTGCCTACGAGCAGTACTTC; CDR3: CASSQDMAGFAYEQYF
D: TRBD2; size: -; J: TRBJ2-7; V: TRBV11-2; DNA: TGTGCCAGCAGCGCTCCGGGGGGGTTCGAGGGAGAGCAGTACTTC; CDR3: CASSAPGGFEGEQYF
D: TRBD1; size: -; J: TRBJ2-1; V: TRBV6-5; DNA: TGTGCCAGCAGATCAGGGGGCAGCTCCTACAATGAGCAGTTCTTC; CDR3: CASRSGGSSYNEQFF
D: -; size: -; J: TRBJ1-1; V: TRBV5-8; DNA: TGTGCCAGCCGCTTTCAGAGGCGAACTGAAGCTTTCTTT; CDR3: CASRFQRRTEAFF
D: -; size: -; J: TRBJ1-5; V: TRBV7-9; DNA: TGTGCCAGCAGCGAGGGTATGAGATTCGATCAGCCCCAGCATTTT; CDR3: CASSEGMRFDQPQHF
D: -; size: -; J: TRBJ2-2; V: TRBV2; DNA: TGTGCCAGCATTCGGGACACACATACCGGGGAGCTGTTTTTT; CDR3: CASIRDTHTGELFF
D: -; size: -; J: TRBJ2-7; V: TRBV20-1; DNA: TGCAGTGCTGGCCTTAGCTACGAGCAGTACTTC; CDR3: CSAGLSYEQYF
D: -; size: many; J: TRBJ2-2; V: TRBV6-4; DNA: TGTGCCAGTGCGGAGGGGAACACCGGGGAGCTGTTTTTT; CDR3: CASAEGNTGELFF
D: TRBD1; size: -; J: TRBJ1-4; V: TRBV19; DNA: TGTGCCAGTAGGCGACAGGGCAAGGCGACTAATGAAAAACTGTTTTTT; CDR3: CASRRQGKATNEKLFF
D: -; size: once; J: TRBJ2-6; V: TRBV7-2; DNA: TGTGCCAGCAGCTTAGGGGAGGCCAACGTCCTGACTTTC; CDR3: CASSLGEANVLTF
D: -; size: -; J: TRBJ2-2; V: TRBV27; DNA: TGTGCCAGCAGTTCTCGAATCACCGGGGAGCTGTTTTTT; CDR3: CASSSRITGELFF
D: -; size: -; J: TRBJ2-7; V: TRBV7-2; DNA: TGTGCCAGCAGCTCGGGCCTTTACGAGCAGTACTTC; CDR3: CASSSGLYEQYF
D: -; size: few; J: TRBJ1-1; V: TRBV19; DNA: TGTGCCAGTCGGGCAGGGCAGATGAACACTGAAGCTTTCTTT; CDR3: CASRAGQMNTEAFF
D: -; size: -; J: TRBJ1-2; V: TRBV28; DNA: TGTGCCAGCACTCCAGGTGCCGGCTATGGCTACACCTTC; CDR3: CASTPGAGYGYTF
D: -; size: -; J: TRBJ2-6; V: TRBV14; DNA: TGTGCCAGCAGACAGAGCTCTGGGGCCAACGTCCTGACTTTC; CDR3: CASRQSSGANVLTF
D: -; size: few; J: TRBJ1-6; V: TRBV7-9; DNA: TGTGCCAGCAGCTTAGAGGTGCTTTCACCCCTCCACTTT; CDR3: CASSLEVLSPLHF
D: -; size: -; J: TRBJ2-7; V: TRBV11-2; DNA: TGTGCCAGCAGCTTAGACCCCAGCACCTACGAGCAGTACTTC; CDR3: CASSLDPSTYEQYF
D: TRBD1; size: -; J: TRBJ1-4; V: TRBV7-2; DNA: TGTGCCAGCAGCTTAGTTTATCGGCCAGGGGGAACTAATGAAAAACTGTTTTTT; CDR3: CASSLVYRPGGTNEKLFF
D: TRBD1; size: -; J: TRBJ1-4; V: TRBV2; DNA: TGTGCCAGCAGGGTACAGGGGTTAATTGAAAAACTGTTTTTT; CDR3: CASRVQGLIEKLFF
D: -; size: -; J: TRBJ2-7; V: TRBV15; DNA: TGTGCCACCAGCAGAGATCTATTGCAGGGGGGCTACGAGCAGTACTTC; CDR3: CATSRDLLQGGYEQYF
D: -; size: -; J: TRBJ2-7; V: TRBV6-5; DNA: TGTGCCAGCAGATCCGAGGGCCTTTCCGGGGGCGAGCAGTACTTC; CDR3: CASRSEGLSGGEQYF
D: TRBD1; size: -; J: TRBJ2-6; V: TRBV2; DNA: TGTGCCAGCAGCGAAGGTGGGACAGGGCCCTCTGGGGCCAACGTCCTGACTTTC; CDR3: CASSEGGTGPSGANVLTF
D: TRBD1; size: -; J: TRBJ2-1; V: TRBV28; DNA: TGTGCCAGCAGTTTGGACAGGTCGAATGAGCAGTTCTTC; CDR3: CASSLDRSNEQFF
D: TRBD1; size: -; J: TRBJ2-5; V: TRBV29-1; DNA: TGCAGCGGTGGACAGGGAAGCTCTAGAGAGACCCAGTACTTC; CDR3: CSGGQGSSRETQYF
D: TRBD1; size: -; J: TRBJ2-2; V: TRBV29-1; DNA: TGCAGCGTTATCAGACAGGGTGGACAGGCCGGGGAGCTGTTTTTT; CDR3: CSVIRQGGQAGELFF
D: TRBD1; size: -; J: TRBJ2-2; V: TRBV28; DNA: TGTGCCAGCAGTTTATTAGGGACAGCAGACACCGGGGAGCTGTTTTTT; CDR3: CASSLLGTADTGELFF
D: TRBD1; size: -; J: TRBJ1-4; V: TRBV6-6; DNA: TGTGCCAGCAGTTACTACCCCCGGGACAGGGTTGAAAAACTGTTTTTT; CDR3: CASSYYPRDRVEKLFF
D: -; size: few; J: TRBJ1-1; V: TRBV10-3; DNA: TGTGCCATCAGGGAAACAGGAGGTAACACTGAAGCTTTCTTT; CDR3: CAIRETGGNTEAFF
D: TRBD2; size: -; J: TRBJ2-2; V: TRBV9; DNA: TGTGCCAGCACCACCCCGGGCGGGGGAACCCCCGGGGAGCTGTTTTTT; CDR3: CASTTPGGGTPGELFF
D: -; size: -; J: TRBJ2-5; V: TRBV5-1; DNA: TGCGCCAGCAGCTTGGGGGGCGAGGACGACACCCAGTACTTC; CDR3: CASSLGGEDDTQYF
D: -; size: -; J: TRBJ2-7; V: TRBV5-4; DNA: TGTGCCAGCAGCTTTTCGGTCTCCTTCGAGCAGTACTTC; CDR3: CASSFSVSFEQYF
D: TRBD1; size: -; J: TRBJ1-1; V: TRBV7-3; DNA: TGTGCCAGCAGACTTGACAGGGACACTGAAGCTTTCTTT; CDR3: CASRLDRDTEAFF
D: -; size: -; J: TRBJ2-7; V: TRBV27; DNA: TGTGCCAGCAGGCGAATCGACAGGGATGAGGGGGGCGAGCAGTACTTC; CDR3: CASRRIDRDEGGEQYF
D: -; size: -; J: TRBJ2-5; V: TRBV14; DNA: TGTGCCAGCAGCCACAACGAAGAGACCCAGTACTTC; CDR3: CASSHNEETQYF
D: -; size: -; J: TRBJ1-6; V: TRBV4-3; DNA: TGCGCCAGCAGCCAAGTACCAACAAGGGGAAATTCACCCCTCCACTTT; CDR3: CASSQVPTRGNSPLHF
D: -; size: -; J: TRBJ1-4; V: TRBV7-2; DNA: TGTGCCAGCAGCTTAACCCGGACAGCAACTAATGAAAAACTGTTTTTT; CDR3: CASSLTRTATNEKLFF
D: -; size: -; J: TRBJ1-5; V: TRBV4-3; DNA: TGCGCCAGCAGCCAAGGTATTAGGGGGAATCAGCCCCAGCATTTT; CDR3: CASSQGIRGNQPQHF
D: -; size: once; J: TRBJ2-1; V: TRBV5-1; DNA: TGCGCCAGCACAGATGGGGGGCGCAATGAGCAGTTCTTC; CDR3: CASTDGGRNEQFF
D: TRBD1; size: -; J: TRBJ1-2; V: TRBV18; DNA: TGTGCCAGCTCACCGGAGGGACAGGGTTACGATGGCTACACCTTC; CDR3: CASSPEGQGYDGYTF
D: -; size: few; J: TRBJ2-7; V: TRBV28; DNA: TGTGCCAGCAGTTCCCTCAGTTGGGGCTACGAGCAGTACTTC; CDR3: CASSSLSWGYEQYF
D: TRBD1; size: -; J: TRBJ2-7; V: TRBV7-2; DNA: TGTGCCAGCAATCCGACAGGGACCTCCTACGAGCAGTACTTC; CDR3: CASNPTGTSYEQYF
D: -; size: -; J: TRBJ2-1; V: TRBV30; DNA: TGTGCCTGGAGTGTAGGGGGAACCTACAATGAGCAGTTCTTC; CDR3: CAWSVGGTYNEQFF
D: TRBD1; size: -; J: TRBJ1-1; V: TRBV7-6; DNA: TGTGCCAGCAGCTTAATTTGGGGACAGGGGGCGAACACTGAAGCTTTCTTT; CDR3: CASSLIWGQGANTEAFF
D: -; size: -; J: TRBJ2-5; V: TRBV2; DNA: TGTGCCAGCAGTGCCGGGACGCCCGAAGAGACCCAGTACTTC; CDR3: CASSAGTPEETQYF
D: -; size: few; J: TRBJ1-1; V: TRBV5-1; DNA: TGCGCCAGCAGCCTACGAGGGGGCACTGAAGCTTTCTTT; CDR3: CASSLRGGTEAFF
D: -; size: -; J: TRBJ1-2; V: TRBV5-4; DNA: TGCGCCAGCAGCCAAGATCGAGGGATTGGCGGCTACACCTTC; CDR3: CASSQDRGIGGYTF
D: -; size: few; J: TRBJ2-3; V: TRBV18; DNA: TGTGCCAGCTCACGAATGGCTACTACAGATACGCAGTATTTT; CDR3: CASSRMATTDTQYF
D: TRBD1; size: -; J: TRBJ2-3; V: TRBV11-2; DNA: TGTGCCAGCAGCTACAAACAGGGGAGCACAGATACGCAGTATTTT; CDR3: CASSYKQGSTDTQYF
D: -; size: -; J: TRBJ2-1; V: TRBV7-3; DNA: TGTGCCAGCAGCTCCATCAGTGGAAGGGAGCAGTTCTTC; CDR3: CASSSISGREQFF
D: -; size: -; J: TRBJ1-3; V: TRBV4-1; DNA: TGCGCCAGCAGCTTCCCAGGGGTGGAAGGAAACACCATATATTTT; CDR3: CASSFPGVEGNTIYF